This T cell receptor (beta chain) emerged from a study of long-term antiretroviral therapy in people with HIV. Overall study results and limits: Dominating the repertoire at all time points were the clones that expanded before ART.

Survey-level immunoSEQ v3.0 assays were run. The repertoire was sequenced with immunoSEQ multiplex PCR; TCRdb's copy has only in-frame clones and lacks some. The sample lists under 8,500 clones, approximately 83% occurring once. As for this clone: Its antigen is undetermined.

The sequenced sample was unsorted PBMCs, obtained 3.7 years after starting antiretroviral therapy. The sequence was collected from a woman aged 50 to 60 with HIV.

CDR3 bases: TGTGCCAGCAGCTTAGGCAGGACTTTCTCCTACGAGCAGTACTTC. This codes for CASSLGRTFSYEQYF. The V and J genes are TRBV7-8 and TRBJ2-7, with D maybe TRBD2 (5 bases). CDR1 SGHVS and CDR2 FQNEAQ come from the germline V gene. The CDR3 has 15 amino acids. Trimming left V 1 base short and J 0 bases short, with 10 bases between.